What follows are 26 T cell receptor beta chains derived from one specimen sequenced in a study of cytomegalovirus exposure and HLA in healthy donors. PCR primers comprised 60 Vbeta and 13 Jbeta primers. Sequencing was performed with immunoSEQ multiplex PCR; in TCRdb, only in-frame clones are kept and a portion is missing. The sample contains under 200,000 clones, 68% of which appear only once. Sequenced material: PBMCs. The receptor source for this set is a woman between 35 and 50 years old in good health and CMV-seropositive.

The chain recombines TRBV7-2 with TRBJ2-2; D might be TRBD2 (6 bases). The CDR3 covers 17 residues. The V and J ends lost 4 bases and 4 bases respectively, with 19 bases between them. Germline loops: CDR1 SGHTA, CDR2 FQGNSA. CDR3 bases: TGTGCCAGCAGCTCGTCGGGGCGGGGCCGTATCACCGGGGAGCTGTTTTTT. Translating it yields CASSSSGRGRITGELFF.

This clone occurred a few times. The chain combines TRBV19 with TRBJ2-5; possible D gene TRBD2, 5 bases. CDR3 length: 13 residues. With 3 bases removed from V and 2 bases from J, the gap between germline ends came to 7 bases. CDR1 and CDR2 (germline): LNHDA, SQIVND (reference sequence). The CDR3 DNA reads TGTGCCAGTAGTATCGGGATACAAGAGACCCAGTACTTC. Translated: CASSIGIQETQYF.

The chain combines TRBV12-5 with TRBJ2-5; TRBD2 aligns across 15 bases. CDR3 length: 18 residues. CDR1 LGHNT and CDR2 FRNRAP come from the germline V gene. Trimming took 0 bases from V and 3 from J; bases not matched to a gene: 5. The CDR3 coding sequence is TGTGCTAGTGGTTTGGTAGGGACTAGCGGGGGGACCAAAGAGACCCAGTACTTC. Its protein product is CASGLVGTSGGTKETQYF.

This chain connects TRBV4-1 to TRBJ1-2; 7 bases fit TRBD1. This CDR3 spans 16 amino acids. The germline gives CDR1 MGHRA, CDR2 YSYEKL. The V and J ends lost 2 bases and 2 bases, in that order; junction bases with no gene match: 8. CDR3 in amino acids: CASSQSGTVLNYGYTF. The CDR3 DNA reads TGCGCCAGCAGCCAATCTGGGACAGTACTCAACTATGGCTACACCTTC.

The genes are TRBV29-1 and TRBJ2-7; 8 bases are shared with TRBD2. Trimming took 4 bases from V and 3 from J; bases not matched to a gene: 8. The CDR3 has 14 residues. The V gene's germline CDR1 is SQVTM and CDR2 ANQGSEA. CDR3 in DNA: TGCAGCGTTGCGGGACTAGGAGGGTACTACGAGCAGTACTTC. This codes for CSVAGLGGYYEQYF.

V is TRBV4-1 and J is TRBJ1-6; tentatively, D is TRBD1 (6 bases). The CDR3 contains 20 residues. The V end was cut by 0 bases, the J end by 7 bases, with 25 bases between. Germline lookup yields CDR1 MGHRA and CDR2 YSYEKL. CDR3 sequence: CASSQDRVPGALDPNSPLHF. CDR3 nucleotide sequence: TGCGCCAGCAGCCAAGATCGTGTGCCAGGGGCATTGGACCCCAATTCACCCCTCCACTTT.

The chain combines TRBV6-6 with TRBJ2-1; 7 bases fit TRBD1. CDR3 length: 15 residues. The germline V gene encodes CDR1 MNHNY and CDR2 SVGAGI (reference sequence). The junction had 10 bases not matched to a gene; V was cut back by 7 bases and J by 4 bases. The CDR3: CASNRDRAVYNEQFF. The CDR3 DNA reads as TGTGCCAGCAACCGAGACAGGGCTGTGTACAATGAGCAGTTCTTC.

The V gene is TRBV29-1, the J gene TRBJ2-1; TRBD2 matches at 11 bases. V lost 5 bases and J lost 10; bases outside the gene matches: 10. Germline V gene lookup returns CDR1 SQVTM and CDR2 ANQGSEA. The CDR3 is 14 amino acids. The CDR3 is CSVSPRLAGIEQFF. The CDR3 DNA is TGCAGCGTTTCTCCCCGACTAGCGGGAATAGAGCAGTTCTTC.

V is TRBV28 and J is TRBJ2-7; weak D call: TRBD2 (7 bases). Trimming stripped 6 bases from V and 5 bases from J, with 17 bases between. Per the germline V gene, CDR1 is MDHEN and CDR2 is SYDVKM. The CDR3 runs 14 residues. As DNA, the CDR3 is TGTGCCAGCAGCTCCCAACAGGGAGGGAACGAGCAGTACTTC. Residues: CASSSQQGGNEQYF.

This chain links TRBV13 with TRBJ2-5; 11 positions agree with TRBD1. Trimming at V came to 4 bases and at J to 1 base, leaving 5 bases not matched to a gene. Germline CDR1 PRHDT, CDR2 FYEKMQ (reference sequence). The CDR3 is 16 residues long. Here the CDR3 DNA reads TGTGCCAGCAGCTCTACCGGGACAGGGGGCCAAGAGACCCAGTACTTC. Translation: CASSSTGTGGQETQYF.

V and J are TRBV7-9 and TRBJ2-5; D might be TRBD1 (6 bases). The assigned J gene may be wrong: the sequence end matches TRBJ2-7 better. The germline gives CDR1 SEHNR, CDR2 FQNEAQ (reference sequence). This CDR3 contains 15 residues. CDR3 DNA: TGTGCCAGCAGCCCGGGACAAGAAAGACCCTACGAGCAGTACTTC. Protein: CASSPGQERPYEQYF.

The V call is TRBV7-2, the J call TRBJ2-2, with 9 nucleotides matching TRBD1. In germline, CDR1 is SGHTA, CDR2 FQGNSA. The V segment lost 5 bases and the J segment 3 bases; nucleotides outside the gene matches: 7. The CDR3 is made up of 16 amino acids. The CDR3 region has the DNA TGTGCCAGCAGCACTTACAGGGGGCAAGACACCGGGGAGCTGTTTTTT. It translates to CASSTYRGQDTGELFF. Complete variable domain (other parts from reference TRBV7-2 and TRBJ2-2): GAGVSQSPSNKVTEKGKDVELRCDPISGHTALYWYRQSLGQGLEFLIYFQGNSAPDKSGLPSDRFSAERTGGSVSTLTIQRTQQEDSAVYLCASSTYRGQDTGELFFGEGSRLTVL.

This chain joins TRBV19 and TRBJ2-5; 8 bases align to TRBD1. The CDR3 length is 14 residues. Trimming removed 9 bases from V and 4 bases from J; junction bases left unmatched: 10. Germline V CDR1 and CDR2: LNHDA, SQIVND (reference sequence). The CDR3, as DNA: TGTGCCAGCAGACCGACAGGGGCCCCAGAGACCCAGTACTTC. Translation gives CASRPTGAPETQYF.

This clone was observed a single time. This chain connects TRBV27 to TRBJ2-1; D possibly corresponds to TRBD2 (6 bases). This CDR3 comprises 15 residues. Germline assignment: CDR1 MNHEY and CDR2 SMNVEV (reference sequence). V lost 3 bases and J lost 6, with 15 bases in between. Here the CDR3 reads CASSFYGVGGNEQFF. DNA for the CDR3: TGTGCCAGCAGTTTTTACGGGGTGGGGGGCAATGAGCAGTTCTTC.

The genes are TRBV10-3 and TRBJ1-2; 8 bases line up with TRBD1. Germline V gene lookup returns CDR1 ENHRY and CDR2 SYGVKD. This CDR3 comprises 17 residues. V shed 5 bases, J shed 1 base, and the junction held 12 bases outside the gene matches. CDR3 coding DNA: TGTGCCATCAGTTCGGAGCTATCCGACAGGGGTAACTATGGCTACACCTTC. Encoded protein: CAISSELSDRGNYGYTF.

The genes are TRBV18 and TRBJ2-3, with D unresolved. The V end was cut by 0 bases, the J end by 0 bases, with 7 bases between. CDR1 KGHSH and CDR2 LQKENI come from the germline V gene. The CDR3 runs to 15 residues. The CDR3 DNA sequence: TGTGCCAGCTCACCACCGACACGCAGCACAGATACGCAGTATTTT. This codes for CASSPPTRSTDTQYF.

The chain has TRBV19 and TRBJ2-7; TRBD1 matches 7 bases. Germline CDR1 reads LNHDA; CDR2 reads SQIVND (reference sequence). This CDR3 comprises 14 residues. V shed 4 bases, J shed 6 bases, and the junction held 9 bases outside the gene matches. The CDR3 coding sequence is TGTGCCAGTAGTACCCCCGGGACAGATCGCGAGCAGTACTTC. It encodes CASSTPGTDREQYF.

The V and J genes are TRBV2 and TRBJ1-1, with 9 bases lining up with TRBD1. In germline, CDR1 is SNHLY, CDR2 FYNNEI. V lost 3 bases to trimming and J lost 6 bases; unmatched junction nucleotides: 11. The CDR3 is 16 amino acids. The CDR3 nucleotides read TGTGCCAGCAGTGATGGGAAACAGGGGGCCCGCGCTGAAGCTTTCTTT. Translation: CASSDGKQGARAEAFF.

This clone came up a few times. The chain couples TRBV4-2 to TRBJ2-2, with TRBD1 as a possible D gene (6 bases). This CDR3 spans 12 amino acids. Per the germline V gene, CDR1 is LGHNA and CDR2 is YNFKEQ. V was pared by 6 bases and J by 5 bases, with 7 bases between. DNA of the CDR3: TGTGCCAGCAGAGGGGGAACCGGGGAGCTGTTTTTT. Its translation is CASRGGTGELFF.

V gene TRBV7-9 combines with J gene TRBJ2-3; 7 bases line up with TRBD2. J gave up 2 bases and V 6 bases, and 11 bases lay outside the gene matches. Per germline, CDR1 SEHNR and CDR2 FQNEAQ (reference sequence). The CDR3 loop spans 16 amino acids. Here the CDR3 DNA reads TGTGCCAGCAGGAGAGACCTAGCGGAGACCACAGATACGCAGTATTTT. Amino acid sequence: CASRRDLAETTDTQYF.

Worth noting for this clone: A read error may produce the germline difference seen at one junction end. The gene calls are TRBV7-7 and TRBJ2-5; D is unresolved. The germline V gene encodes CDR1 SSHAT and CDR2 FNYEAQ (reference sequence). This CDR3 region has 12 residues. CDR3 sequence (DNA): TGTGCTAGCAGCCCTCTCGGGGAGACCCAGTACTTC. This encodes CASSPLGETQYF.

CDR3 in amino acids: CASSLGQGSEQYF. CDR3 sequence (DNA): TGTGCCAGCAGCTTGGGACAGGGTAGCGAGCAGTACTTC. The chain is built from TRBV5-8 and TRBJ2-7; 7 nucleotides agree with TRBD1. The CDR3 length is 13 residues. Germline V gene sequence: CDR1 SGHTS, CDR2 YDEGEE. Trimming removed 0 bases from V and 6 bases from J; junction bases left unmatched: 3.

The V gene is TRBV28, the J gene TRBJ2-1; the D gene is possibly TRBD1 (6 bases). Trimming stripped 5 bases from V and 0 bases from J, with 8 bases between. The CDR3 runs to 14 residues. Germline assignment: CDR1 MDHEN and CDR2 SYDVKM. CDR3 protein: CASSRTVSYNEQFF. CDR3 nucleotide sequence: TGTGCCAGCAGTAGGACAGTCTCCTACAATGAGCAGTTCTTC.

This clone was picked up one time. The chain employs TRBV5-1 and TRBJ1-1; 7 nucleotides agree with TRBD1. With V trimmed by 3 bases and J by 5 bases, 7 bases remained unmatched. This CDR3 is built from 14 residues. In germline, CDR1 is SGHRS, CDR2 YFSETQ. This CDR3 reads CASSSQGQGTEAFF. The CDR3 DNA is TGCGCCAGCAGCTCACAGGGGCAGGGGACTGAAGCTTTCTTT.

Remarks on this clone: A read error may account for a junction end that differs from germline. This sequence joins TRBV5-1 and TRBJ1-5, with a possible D match to TRBD1 (5 bases). This CDR3 comprises 14 residues. The germline V gene has CDR1 SGHRS and CDR2 YFSETQ. The CDR3 nucleotides are TGCGCCAGCAGCTCCCAACGGGGGAATCAGCCCCAGAATTTT. Protein sequence: CASSSQRGNQPQNF.

The chain is built from TRBV5-1 and TRBJ2-1; no reliable D call. Between the trimmed V and J ends, which lost 5 bases and 8 bases, there was a span of 8 bases. The CDR3 contains 11 residues. Germline V gene sequence: CDR1 SGHRS, CDR2 YFSETQ. This CDR3 reads CASRGVHEQFF. DNA of the CDR3: TGCGCCAGCAGAGGAGTTCATGAGCAGTTCTTC.